Presented here are 9 T cell receptor beta chains from one specimen sequenced in a study of T cell responses to AZD1222 COVID-19 vaccine (dated by TCRdb to about 2021). The method was the immunoSEQ multiplex PCR assay. The table comes from immuneACCESS by way of TCRdb, which keeps in-frame sequences with V and J called. Part of the clones is missing from these tables; in studies checked, under half for an unresolved V gene and the rest for unknown reasons. This sample has about 110,000 clones in its table, and 80% to 90% of those were observed once. The top ten clones comprise under 7% of the sample. The sample's time point, from its label and the paper: baseline before first vaccination. The material was peripheral blood, obtained on day 0 of AZD1222 vaccination. Receptors originate from an adult in good health.

The chain couples TRBV19 to TRBJ2-3; D might be TRBD1 (8 bases). The CDR3 consists of 15 residues. The V gene lost 4 bases and the J gene lost 6 bases, with 17 bases spanning the gap. The germline CDR1 and CDR2 sequences are LNHDA and SQIVND (reference sequence). This chain's CDR3 is CASSRQRGQADTQYF. The CDR3 nucleotides are TGTGCCAGTAGTAGGCAGCGGGGACAGGCCGATACGCAGTATTTT. The entire variable domain, with the rest obtained from reference TRBV19 and TRBJ2-3, is as follows: DGGITQSPKYLFRKEGQNVTLSCEQNLNHDAMYWYRQDPGQGLRLIYYSQIVNDFQKGDIAEGYSVSREKKESFPLTVTSAQKNPTAFYLCASSRQRGQADTQYFGPGTRLTVL.

The chain couples TRBV5-1 to TRBJ1-2; possibly TRBD1 for D (5 bases). Deletions cut 5 bases from V and 11 bases from J, with 16 bases between. CDR1 is SGHRS, CDR2 YFSETQ, per germline. CDR3 length: 12 amino acids. The DNA for the CDR3 is TGCGCCAGCAGGGAGGGGACGCCAATTTACACCTTC. Amino acid sequence: CASREGTPIYTF. Full variable domain (rest looked up from reference TRBV5-1 and TRBJ1-2): KAGVTQTPRYLIKTRGQQVTLSCSPISGHRSVSWYQQTPGQGLQFLFEYFSETQRNKGNFPGRFSGRQFSNSRSEMNVSTLELGDSALYLCASREGTPIYTFGSGTRLTVV.

The V and J genes are TRBV5-6 and TRBJ2-3; the D call may be TRBD1 or TRBD2 (5 bases each). The CDR3 loop spans 15 amino acids. Germline V lookup: CDR1 SGHDT, CDR2 YYEEEE. V was clipped by 1 base and J by 2 bases, with 11 bases between them. The CDR3 sequence is CASSLWDRNTDTQYF. CDR3 sequence (DNA): TGTGCCAGCAGCTTGTGGGACCGAAACACAGATACGCAGTATTTT.

The gene calls are TRBV6-5 and TRBJ1-3, with D uncertain. There are 15 residues in the CDR3. V was pared by 2 bases and J by 2 bases, with 10 bases between. Germline V gives CDR1 MNHEY, CDR2 SVGAGI. This CDR3 is CASSYGTTPGNTIYF. The CDR3 DNA sequence: TGTGCCAGCAGTTACGGCACAACCCCTGGAAACACCATATATTTT.

The rearrangement uses TRBV9 and TRBJ2-1; tentative D call: TRBD2 (5 bases). This CDR3 contains 15 residues. Germline assignment: CDR1 SGDLS and CDR2 YYNGEE. V was shortened by 2 bases and J by 8 bases, with 17 bases between the two germline ends. The CDR3 nucleotides are TGTGCCAGCAGCGTTTCGACGGGAAATATCTATGAGCAGTTCTTC. Protein: CASSVSTGNIYEQFF.

This clone appeared a few times. The V call is TRBV27, the J call TRBJ1-3; D unclear. CDR3 size: 13 residues. Trimming removed 5 bases at V and 7 bases at J, with 12 bases between. The germline V gene encodes CDR1 MNHEY and CDR2 SMNVEV (reference sequence). CDR3 nucleotide sequence: TGTGCCAGCAGTCCCACAGAAAGGAACACCATATATTTT. Amino acids: CASSPTERNTIYF.

The J gene is TRBJ2-3, the V gene TRBV25-1; 10 bases are shared with TRBD1. V shed 0 bases and J 4 bases; nucleotides not matched to a gene: 7. Germline V CDR1 and CDR2: MGHDK, SYGVNS. The CDR3 spans 17 residues. CDR3 amino acids: CASSEYRTGGVSDTQYF. CDR3 in DNA: TGTGCCAGCAGTGAATACCGGACAGGGGGGGTATCAGATACGCAGTATTTT.

The chain is built from TRBV4-1 and TRBJ1-5; no firm D call. This CDR3 is 16 amino acids long. Trimming took 2 bases from V and 5 from J, leaving 16 bases between them. Germline V gene lookup returns CDR1 MGHRA and CDR2 YSYEKL. CDR3 DNA sequence: TGCGCCAGCAGCCAAAACACCGCGACAAAATATCAGCCCCAGCATTTT. It is translated as CASSQNTATKYQPQHF.

The chain joins TRBV6-5 to TRBJ2-1; 12 positions match TRBD2. The V and J ends lost 8 bases and 7 bases, in that order; junction bases with no gene match: 3. CDR1 is MNHEY and CDR2 is SVGAGI in the germline V gene. The CDR3 has 13 amino acids. The CDR3 is CASGTSGFNEQFF. The CDR3 DNA reads TGTGCCAGCGGGACTAGCGGGTTTAATGAGCAGTTCTTC.